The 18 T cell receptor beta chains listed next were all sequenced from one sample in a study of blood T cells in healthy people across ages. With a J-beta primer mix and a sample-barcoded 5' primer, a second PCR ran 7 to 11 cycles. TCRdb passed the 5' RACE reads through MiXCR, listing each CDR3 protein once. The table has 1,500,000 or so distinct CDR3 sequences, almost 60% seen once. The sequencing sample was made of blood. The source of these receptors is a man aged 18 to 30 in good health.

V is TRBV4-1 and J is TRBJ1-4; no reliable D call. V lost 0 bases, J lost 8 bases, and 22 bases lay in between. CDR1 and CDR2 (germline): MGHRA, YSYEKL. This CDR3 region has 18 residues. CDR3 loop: CASSQDLQGRLLREKLFF. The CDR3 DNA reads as TGCGCCAGCAGCCAAGATTTACAAGGACGGCTTTTACGCGAAAAACTGTTTTTT.

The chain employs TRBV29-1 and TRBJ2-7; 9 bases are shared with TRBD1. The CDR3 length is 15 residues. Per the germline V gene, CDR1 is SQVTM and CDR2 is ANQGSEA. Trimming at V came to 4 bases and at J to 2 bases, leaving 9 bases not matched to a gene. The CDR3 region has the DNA TGCAGCGTTGTCCGACCCCGGACAGGGGCCTACGAGCAGTACTTC. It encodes CSVVRPRTGAYEQYF.

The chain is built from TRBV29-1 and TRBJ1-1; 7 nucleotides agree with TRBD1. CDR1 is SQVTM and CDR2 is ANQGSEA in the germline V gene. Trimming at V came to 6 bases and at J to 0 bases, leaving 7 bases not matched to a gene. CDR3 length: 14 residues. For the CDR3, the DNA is TGCAGCGTACCGGGACAGACGCTGAACACTGAAGCTTTCTTT. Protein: CSVPGQTLNTEAFF.

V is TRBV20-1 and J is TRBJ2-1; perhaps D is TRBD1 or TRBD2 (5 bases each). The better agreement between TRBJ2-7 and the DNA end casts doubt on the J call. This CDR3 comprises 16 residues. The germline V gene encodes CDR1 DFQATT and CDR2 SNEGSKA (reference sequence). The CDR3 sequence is CSAGRTYSSSYNEQYF. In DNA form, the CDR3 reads TGCAGTGCGGGACGGACCTATTCCTCCTCCTACAATGAGCAGTACTTC.

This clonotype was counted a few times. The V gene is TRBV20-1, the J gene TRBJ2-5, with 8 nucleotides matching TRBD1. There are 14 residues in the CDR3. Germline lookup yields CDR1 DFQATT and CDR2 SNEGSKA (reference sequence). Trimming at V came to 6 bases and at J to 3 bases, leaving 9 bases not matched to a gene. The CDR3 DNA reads TGCAGTGCCCTCGGACAGGGCGGGGAAGAGACCCAGTACTTC. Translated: CSALGQGGEETQYF.

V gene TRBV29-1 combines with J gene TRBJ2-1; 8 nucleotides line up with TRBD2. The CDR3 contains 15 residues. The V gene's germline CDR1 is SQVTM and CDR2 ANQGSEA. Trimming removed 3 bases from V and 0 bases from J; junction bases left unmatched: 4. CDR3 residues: CSVDGSGSSYNEQFF. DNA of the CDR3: TGCAGCGTTGATGGCAGCGGGAGCTCCTACAATGAGCAGTTCTTC.

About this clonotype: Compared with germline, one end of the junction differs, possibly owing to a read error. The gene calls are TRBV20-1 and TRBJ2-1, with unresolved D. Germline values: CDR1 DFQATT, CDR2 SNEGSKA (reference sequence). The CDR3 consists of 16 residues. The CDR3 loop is CSARDMDESSHNEQFF. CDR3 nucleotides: TGCAGTGCTAGAGATATGGACGAAAGCTCCCACAATGAGCAGTTCTTC.

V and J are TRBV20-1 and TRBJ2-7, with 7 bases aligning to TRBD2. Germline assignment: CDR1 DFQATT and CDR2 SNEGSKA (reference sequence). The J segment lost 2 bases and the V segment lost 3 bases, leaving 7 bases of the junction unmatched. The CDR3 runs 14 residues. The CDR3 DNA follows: TGCAGTGCTAGGGGACCTAGCGGAGCCTACGAGCAGTACTTC. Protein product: CSARGPSGAYEQYF.

Written as DNA, the CDR3 is TGTGCCAGCAGTGACTGGACAGGGGTTAACTATGGCTACACCTTC. This codes for CASSDWTGVNYGYTF. The rearrangement links TRBV6-1 to TRBJ1-2, with 9 bases that match TRBD1. Germline V gene lookup returns CDR1 MNHNS and CDR2 SASEGT. CDR3 length: 15 amino acids. Unmatched junction bases numbered 3, after V lost 3 bases and J lost 1 base.

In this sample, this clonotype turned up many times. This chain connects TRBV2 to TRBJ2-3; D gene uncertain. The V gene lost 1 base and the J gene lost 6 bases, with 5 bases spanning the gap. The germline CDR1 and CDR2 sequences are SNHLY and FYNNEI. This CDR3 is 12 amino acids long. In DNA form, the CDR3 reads TGTGCCAGCAGTGAAGTGGGTGATACGCAGTATTTT. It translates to CASSEVGDTQYF. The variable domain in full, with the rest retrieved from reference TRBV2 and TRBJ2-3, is EPEVTQTPSHQVTQMGQEVILRCVPISNHLYFYWYRQILGQKVEFLVSFYNNEISEKSEIFDDQFSVERPDGSNFTLKIRSTKLEDSAMYFCASSEVGDTQYFGPGTRLTVL.

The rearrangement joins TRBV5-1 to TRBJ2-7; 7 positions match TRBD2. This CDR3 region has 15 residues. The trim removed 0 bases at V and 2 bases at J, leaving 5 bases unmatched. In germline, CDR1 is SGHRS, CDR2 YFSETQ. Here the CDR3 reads CASSLAASGPYEQYF. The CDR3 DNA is TGCGCCAGCAGCTTGGCGGCTAGCGGTCCCTACGAGCAGTACTTC.

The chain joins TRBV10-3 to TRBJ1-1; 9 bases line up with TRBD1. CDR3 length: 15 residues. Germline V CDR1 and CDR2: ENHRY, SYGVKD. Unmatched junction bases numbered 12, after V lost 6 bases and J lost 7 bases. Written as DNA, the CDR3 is TGTGCCATCAGGGAAACAGGGACAGGGAGAAGTGAAGCTTTCTTT. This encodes CAIRETGTGRSEAFF.

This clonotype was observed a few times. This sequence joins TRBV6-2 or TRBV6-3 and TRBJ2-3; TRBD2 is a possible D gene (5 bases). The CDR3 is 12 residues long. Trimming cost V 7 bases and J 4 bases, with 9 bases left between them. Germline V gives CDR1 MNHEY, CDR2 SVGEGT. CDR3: CASTDFSDTQYF. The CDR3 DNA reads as TGTGCCAGCACGGACTTCTCAGATACGCAGTATTTT.

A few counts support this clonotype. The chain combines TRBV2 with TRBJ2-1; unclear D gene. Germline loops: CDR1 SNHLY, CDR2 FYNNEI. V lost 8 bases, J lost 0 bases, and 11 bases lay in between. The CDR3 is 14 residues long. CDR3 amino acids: CASRDISSYNEQFF. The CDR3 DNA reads TGTGCCAGCCGCGACATAAGCTCCTACAATGAGCAGTTCTTC.

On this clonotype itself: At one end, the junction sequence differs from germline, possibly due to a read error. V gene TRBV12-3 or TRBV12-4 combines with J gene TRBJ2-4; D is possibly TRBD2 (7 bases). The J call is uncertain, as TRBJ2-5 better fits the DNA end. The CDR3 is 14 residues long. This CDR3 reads CVSSPRAGAETQYF. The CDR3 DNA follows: TGTGTCAGCAGCCCACGGGCGGGGGCAGAGACCCAGTACTTC.

The CDR3 DNA follows: TGCAGTGCTGCGACCGTCATCGGGGGGGGCCCGAGCACAGATACGCAGTATTTT. This translates into CSAATVIGGGPSTDTQYF. This chain connects TRBV20-1 to TRBJ2-3, with 8 bases matching TRBD2. Germline CDR1 DFQATT, CDR2 SNEGSKA (reference sequence). J was trimmed by 0 bases and V by 5 bases; bases with no gene match: 16. The CDR3 is made up of 18 amino acids.

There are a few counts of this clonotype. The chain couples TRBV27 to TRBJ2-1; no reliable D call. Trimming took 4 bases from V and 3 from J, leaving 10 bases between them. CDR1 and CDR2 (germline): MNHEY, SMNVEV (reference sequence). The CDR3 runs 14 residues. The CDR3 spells CASSYTPYYNEQFF. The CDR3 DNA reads TGTGCCAGCAGTTACACACCTTACTACAATGAGCAGTTCTTC.

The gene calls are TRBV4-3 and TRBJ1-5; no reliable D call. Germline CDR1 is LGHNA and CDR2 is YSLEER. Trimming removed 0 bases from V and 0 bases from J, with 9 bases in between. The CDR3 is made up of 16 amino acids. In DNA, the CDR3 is TGCGCCAGCAGCCAAGATCGTACAGATAGCAATCAGCCCCAGCATTTT. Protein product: CASSQDRTDSNQPQHF.